These 7 T cell receptor beta chains were sequenced from one sample in a study of multiple sclerosis patients with progressive multifocal leukoencephalopathy. TCRdb's table, derived via immunoSEQ multiplex PCR, lists solely in-frame clones and lacks some. The table records more than 30,000 clones, about 91% of them present only once. Time point defined: before natalizumab initiation. The sequencing input was PBMCs. The source is a man aged 25 to 40 with multiple sclerosis.

The chain has TRBV6-6 and TRBJ1-2, with D possibly being TRBD1 (5 bases). Trimming removed 4 bases at V and 6 bases at J, with 18 bases between. The CDR3 totals 15 residues. Germline lookup yields CDR1 MNHNY and CDR2 SVGAGI (reference sequence). DNA of the CDR3: TGTGCCAGCAGTTCCGTCGGAGGGGAGGCGGATGGCTACACCTTC. Amino acids: CASSSVGGEADGYTF.

V and J are TRBV5-1 and TRBJ2-1; D is possibly TRBD2 (6 bases). V lost 0 bases, J lost 4 bases, and 20 bases lay in between. The CDR3 has 18 amino acids. The germline CDR1 and CDR2 sequences are SGHRS and YFSETQ. In nucleotides, the CDR3 is TGCGCCAGCAGCTTGGCCCTTAGGGGCGGGAATTTTTACAATGAGCAGTTCTTC. Its translation is CASSLALRGGNFYNEQFF.

The chain recombines TRBV7-9 with TRBJ1-5; D is possibly TRBD1 (6 bases). Germline CDR1 reads SEHNR; CDR2 reads FQNEAQ (reference sequence). V lost 1 base, J lost 9 bases, and 19 bases lay in between. This CDR3 comprises 16 residues. Written as DNA, the CDR3 is TGTGCCAGCAGCTTAGGATTGGGGGCCTTAGTATGGCCCCAGCATTTT. Amino acids: CASSLGLGALVWPQHF.

The chain has TRBV5-1 and TRBJ2-5; 11 positions agree with TRBD2. Germline CDR1 reads SGHRS; CDR2 reads YFSETQ. This CDR3 comprises 15 residues. Losses at the gene ends were 4 bases for V and 5 bases for J; bases not matched to a gene: 7. In DNA form, the CDR3 reads TGCGCCAGCAGCGCACTAGCGGGAGTCGGGGAGACCCAGTACTTC. The encoded protein is CASSALAGVGETQYF.

This clone is a singleton in its sample. The V and J genes are TRBV11-3 and TRBJ2-3, with 11 nucleotides matching TRBD2. V lost 4 bases and J lost 0; bases outside the gene matches: 3. Germline CDR1 is SGHNT and CDR2 is YENEEA. The CDR3 is made up of 16 amino acids. CDR3 sequence: CASSSGLAGSTDTQYF. CDR3 bases: TGTGCCAGCAGCTCCGGACTAGCGGGTAGCACAGATACGCAGTATTTT.

The chain employs TRBV18 and TRBJ1-1; D may be TRBD1 (6 bases). Trimming cost V 2 bases and J 0 bases, with 13 bases left between them. Per the germline V gene, CDR1 is KGHSH and CDR2 is LQKENI. The CDR3 has 16 amino acids. DNA of the CDR3: TGTGCCAGCTCACCAAACAGGGCCCAAATGAACACTGAAGCTTTCTTT. It yields the protein CASSPNRAQMNTEAFF.

V and J are TRBV5-6 and TRBJ2-1, with D possibly matching TRBD2 (6 bases). Germline values: CDR1 SGHDT, CDR2 YYEEEE. V was cut by 3 bases and J by 9 bases, with 22 bases left in between. CDR3 size: 16 residues. The CDR3 reads CASSWAFGRGSGEQFF. The DNA for the CDR3 is TGTGCCAGCAGCTGGGCCTTTGGTCGGGGGTCGGGTGAGCAGTTCTTC. Using reference TRBV5-6 and TRBJ2-1 for the parts outside the CDR3, the full variable domain is DAGVTQSPTHLIKTRGQQVTLRCSPKSGHDTVSWYQQALGQGPQFIFQYYEEEERQRGNFPDRFSGHQFPNYSSELNVNALLLGDSALYLCASSWAFGRGSGEQFFGPGTRLTVL.